The 3 T cell receptor beta chains in this list originate from one sample, sequenced in a study of Graves' ophthalmopathy and Graves' hyperthyroidism. From RNA, the CDR3 regions of TCR beta chains were amplified and sequenced. An initial RT-PCR round employing HTBI primers preceded a second-round multiplex PCR. A single record per CDR3 protein comes from TCRdb applying MiXCR to the multiplex PCR reads. The table lists 170,000 or so distinct CDR3 sequences, over 35% of them singletons. The sample comprised peripheral blood. These receptors were collected from a woman between 35 and 50 years old with Graves' ophthalmopathy.

This clonotype was observed at least ten times. The rearrangement joins TRBV16 to TRBJ2-1; tentative D call: TRBD2 (5 bases). The ends were cut back, 1 base at V and 0 bases at J, with 10 bases in the middle. Germline assignment: CDR1 KGHSY and CDR2 FQNENV. CDR3 length: 16 residues. The CDR3 DNA follows: TGTGCCAGCAGCCAATTAGCGCCGAGCTCCTACAATGAGCAGTTCTTC. Translated, it gives CASSQLAPSSYNEQFF. The full variable domain, in which reference TRBV16 and TRBJ2-1 provide the parts outside the CDR3, is GEEVAQTPKHLVRGEGQKAKLYCAPIKGHSYVFWYQQVLKNEFKFLISFQNENVFDETGMPKERFSAKCLPNSPCSLEIQATKLEDSAVYFCASSQLAPSSYNEQFFGPGTRLTVL.

This clonotype was seen ten or more times. This sequence joins TRBV7-8 and TRBJ1-1, with D hard to call. This CDR3 has 15 residues. V lost 1 base to trimming and J lost 1 base, with 10 bases between them. The germline CDR1 and CDR2 sequences are SGHVS and FQNEAQ. The CDR3 sequence is CASSLGVVRNTEAFF. CDR3 nucleotides: TGTGCCAGCAGCTTAGGTGTAGTCCGGAACACTGAAGCTTTCTTT. Looking up the rest from reference TRBV7-8 and TRBJ1-1 gives the full variable domain: GAGVSQSPRYKVAKRGQDVALRCDPISGHVSLFWYQQALGQGPEFLTYFQNEAQLDKSGLPSDRFFAERPEGSVSTLKIQRTQQEDSAVYLCASSLGVVRNTEAFFGQGTRLTVV.

The rearrangement uses TRBV11-3 and TRBJ1-1; 8 bases fit TRBD1. Trimming removed 6 bases from V and 4 bases from J; junction bases left unmatched: 10. The CDR3 is made up of 15 amino acids. CDR1 is SGHNT and CDR2 is YENEEA in the germline V gene. The DNA of the CDR3 is TGTGCCAGCAGTCTACAGGGGGGGAGGGCCACTGAAGCTTTCTTT. This translates into CASSLQGGRATEAFF. The full variable domain, completed using reference TRBV11-3 and TRBJ1-1, is EAGVVQSPRYKIIEKKQPVAFWCNPISGHNTLYWYLQNLGQGPELLIRYENEEAVDDSQLPKDRFSAERLKGVDSTLKIQPAELGDSAVYLCASSLQGGRATEAFFGQGTRLTVV.